A single sample gave rise to the 32 T cell receptor beta chains below, sequenced in a study of cytomegalovirus exposure and HLA in healthy donors. PCR was performed using 60 Vbeta and 13 Jbeta primers. Assay: immunoSEQ multiplex PCR; the TCRdb copy retains only in-frame clones and omits some. The sample contains roughly 120,000 clones, over 65% of which appear only once. Sequencing was carried out using PBMCs. These receptors all come from a woman in her thirties or forties in good health and CMV-seropositive.

The chain carries TRBV4-1 and TRBJ2-5, with TRBD1 as a possible D gene (6 bases). The V end lost 4 bases, the J end lost 2 bases, and 17 bases lay between the germline ends. Looked up from germline, CDR1 is MGHRA and CDR2 is YSYEKL. CDR3 size: 16 residues. CDR3 sequence: CASSLTFEGTQETQYF. CDR3 bases: TGCGCCAGCAGCCTTACTTTCGAGGGGACACAAGAGACCCAGTACTTC.

The gene calls are TRBV11-2 and TRBJ1-3, with a tentative D call TRBD1 (5 bases). V was pared by 5 bases and J by 6 bases, with 23 bases between. Germline lookup yields CDR1 SGHAT and CDR2 FQNNGV. The CDR3 runs to 17 residues. The CDR3 bases are TGTGCCAGCAGCCCGGTTACAGGACGGTCCTTGAAAAACACCATATATTTT. As protein: CASSPVTGRSLKNTIYF.

This clone was picked up a small number of times. The rearrangement links TRBV10-3 to TRBJ2-7; 8 nucleotides align to TRBD1. J lost 5 bases, V lost 10 bases, and 16 bases had no gene match. Germline lookup yields CDR1 ENHRY and CDR2 SYGVKD. The CDR3 runs to 15 residues. CDR3 nucleotides: TGTGCCACCACTCCGAGGCAGGGGGCTTTGGACGAGCAGTACTTC. Encoded protein: CATTPRQGALDEQYF.

The chain combines TRBV10-1 with TRBJ2-5; D unresolved. The DNA end favors TRBJ2-7, so the J call may be wrong. This CDR3 has 13 residues. Germline CDR1 is WNHNN and CDR2 is SYGVQD (reference sequence). Here the CDR3 reads CASIPVQAYEQYF. The CDR3 DNA reads as TGCGCCAGCATTCCGGTGCAGGCCTACGAGCAGTACTTC.

The V and J genes are TRBV10-3 and TRBJ2-5; 7 bases map to TRBD2. Germline CDR1 is ENHRY and CDR2 is SYGVKD. The CDR3 totals 13 residues. J was trimmed by 2 bases and V by 10 bases; bases with no gene match: 7. CDR3 sequence (DNA): TGTGCCACTTCGGGGACTACTCAAGAGACCCAGTACTTC. Protein: CATSGTTQETQYF.

V gene TRBV2 combines with J gene TRBJ2-1; 14 positions match TRBD2. V was pared by 6 bases and J by 10 bases, with 8 bases of the junction left unmatched. Germline CDR1 SNHLY, CDR2 FYNNEI. The CDR3 consists of 15 residues. DNA of the CDR3: TGTGCCAGCAGGGGGACTAGCGGGGGAATCGGGGAGCAGTTCTTC. Its translation: CASRGTSGGIGEQFF.

This clone was seen only once. Other DNA sequences in this sample translate to the same CDR3. The chain carries TRBV10-1 and TRBJ1-1, with TRBD1 matching over 7 bases. The CDR3 is made up of 13 amino acids. Germline V lookup: CDR1 WNHNN, CDR2 SYGVQD (reference sequence). V shed 6 bases, J shed 1 base, and the junction held 2 bases outside the gene matches. For the CDR3, the DNA is TGCGCCAGCAGGGGGGACAGGAACACTGAAGCTTTCTTT. This sequence encodes CASRGDRNTEAFF.

The rearrangement links TRBV5-1 to TRBJ2-2; D ambiguous. CDR3 length: 13 residues. Trimming removed 4 bases from V and 8 bases from J, with 12 bases in between. The V gene's germline CDR1 is SGHRS and CDR2 YFSETQ. The CDR3 here is CASSPINMGELFF. In DNA form, the CDR3 reads TGCGCCAGCAGCCCAATTAACATGGGGGAGCTGTTTTTT.

This chain links TRBV15 with TRBJ2-7; 10 positions agree with TRBD2. The CDR3 has 16 residues. Germline V gives CDR1 LNHNV, CDR2 YYDKDF (reference sequence). The trim removed 0 bases at V and 6 bases at J, leaving 8 bases unmatched. The CDR3 DNA sequence: TGTGCCACCAGCAGAGATTTAGGGACTAGCGTAATCGAGCAGTACTTC. This encodes CATSRDLGTSVIEQYF.

The chain uses TRBV4-2 and TRBJ2-5; D may be TRBD2 (6 bases). Germline V CDR1 and CDR2: LGHNA, YNFKEQ. CDR3 size: 16 residues. V was trimmed by 0 bases and J by 9 bases, leaving 20 bases between them. Written as DNA, the CDR3 is TGTGCCAGCAGCCAAGAGAAATTAGGGACTTCCAGGCCCCAGTACTTC. As protein: CASSQEKLGTSRPQYF.

The J gene is TRBJ2-5, the V gene TRBV11-2, with TRBD2 identical over 8 bases. With V trimmed by 3 bases and J by 1 base, 7 bases remained unmatched. The CDR3 runs to 16 residues. Looked up from germline, CDR1 is SGHAT and CDR2 is FQNNGV. The CDR3 here is CASSFLAGGLQETQYF. DNA for the CDR3: TGTGCCAGCAGCTTTCTGGCGGGGGGACTCCAAGAGACCCAGTACTTC.

V usage is TRBV5-1 and J usage is TRBJ2-7, with D tentatively TRBD2 (5 bases). Trimming took 0 bases from V and 5 from J, leaving 15 bases between them. Germline CDR1 SGHRS, CDR2 YFSETQ. This CDR3 is 15 amino acids long. The CDR3, as DNA: TGCGCCAGCAGCTTGGAGGCTCCGGGGTTCGACGAGCAGTACTTC. Amino acid sequence: CASSLEAPGFDEQYF.

V gene TRBV29-1 combines with J gene TRBJ2-7; D unclear. V was cut by 4 bases and J by 1 base, with 11 bases left in between. Germline V gene sequence: CDR1 SQVTM, CDR2 ANQGSEA. The CDR3 runs to 13 residues. CDR3 sequence: CSVAPRLSYEQYF. CDR3 nucleotide sequence: TGCAGCGTTGCCCCCAGGCTATCCTACGAGCAGTACTTC.

The rearrangement uses TRBV6-5 and TRBJ1-1; D possibly corresponds to TRBD1 (5 bases). The CDR3 has 15 residues. Trimming stripped 0 bases from V and 3 bases from J, with 11 bases between. From germline, CDR1 is MNHEY and CDR2 SVGAGI. The CDR3: CASSYSLDRYTEAFF. The CDR3 DNA reads TGTGCCAGCAGTTACTCCCTAGACAGATACACTGAAGCTTTCTTT.

This chain connects TRBV13 to TRBJ1-1; D gene ambiguous. The V end lost 0 bases, the J end lost 0 bases, and 5 bases lay between the germline ends. The CDR3 covers 14 residues. CDR1 is PRHDT, CDR2 FYEKMQ, per germline (reference sequence). CDR3 DNA: TGTGCCAGCAGCTTAGGACGGTTGAACACTGAAGCTTTCTTT. Its protein product is CASSLGRLNTEAFF. Variable domain in full (rest from reference TRBV13 and TRBJ1-1): AAGVIQSPRHLIKEKRETATLKCYPIPRHDTVYWYQQGPGQDPQFLISFYEKMQSDKGSIPDRFSAQQFSDYHSELNMSSLELGDSALYFCASSLGRLNTEAFFGQGTRLTVV.

The CDR3 loop reads CASSQPRTGDKQFF. In DNA, the CDR3 is TGTGCCAGCAGCCAACCGCGGACCGGGGACAAGCAGTTCTTC. The gene calls are TRBV5-4 and TRBJ2-1; D might be TRBD1 (6 bases). The CDR3 loop spans 14 amino acids. CDR1 is SGHNT and CDR2 is YYREEE in the germline V gene (reference sequence). The V end was cut by 4 bases, the J end by 11 bases, with 19 bases between.

The rearrangement links TRBV7-9 to TRBJ1-5; a possible D gene is TRBD1 (5 bases). This CDR3 is built from 16 residues. CDR1 and CDR2 from the germline V gene are SEHNR and FQNEAQ (reference sequence). V was trimmed by 5 bases and J by 3 bases, leaving 17 bases between them. As DNA, the CDR3 is TGTGCCAGCAGCCTTTTCCCGGGACTCTCCAATCAGCCCCAGCATTTT. Its translation is CASSLFPGLSNQPQHF.

The J gene is TRBJ2-6, the V gene TRBV6-7, with TRBD1 as a possible D gene (5 bases). TRBV6-7 is an open reading frame, and its role is uncertain. Trimming shortened V by 6 bases and J by 0 bases, and 24 bases separated the two germline ends. This CDR3 region has 20 residues. The CDR3 nucleotides read TGTGCCAGCAGGGACCTTCTGACAGCACCAAAAGACTCTGGGGCCAACGTCCTGACTTTC. This encodes CASRDLLTAPKDSGANVLTF.

This sequence joins TRBV27 and TRBJ2-3, with D tentatively TRBD2 (5 bases). This CDR3 has 16 residues. Trimming left V 1 base short and J 1 base short, with 12 bases between. CDR1 MNHEY and CDR2 SMNVEV come from the germline V gene (reference sequence). The CDR3 region is CASSLFGGRGTDTQYF. CDR3 DNA: TGTGCCAGCAGTTTATTCGGCGGGCGAGGCACAGATACGCAGTATTTT.

CDR3 sequence reads: CASSSGSGAQETQYF. The CDR3 region has the DNA TGTGCCAGCAGTTCTGGTAGCGGGGCCCAAGAGACCCAGTACTTC. The chain recombines TRBV6-5 with TRBJ2-5; 8 bases are a match to TRBD2. The CDR3 is 15 residues long. Germline lookup yields CDR1 MNHEY and CDR2 SVGAGI. Trimming at V came to 4 bases and at J to 1 base, leaving 5 bases not matched to a gene.

This clone appeared a few times. The rearrangement joins TRBV6-5 to TRBJ1-2, with 7 bases aligning to TRBD1. The CDR3 is made up of 16 amino acids. Germline CDR1 MNHEY, CDR2 SVGAGI. After removal of 4 bases from V and 1 base from J, the junction contained 9 bases not matched to a gene. The CDR3 bases are TGTGCCAGCAGTTTGGCCAGGGGGTCCTTTAACTATGGCTACACCTTC. This encodes CASSLARGSFNYGYTF.

This clone was detected only a few times. In DNA, the CDR3 is TGTGCCAGCAGTTTACGACTAGCTTCCGGGGCCAACGTCCTGACTTTC. Translation: CASSLRLASGANVLTF. The chain combines TRBV27 with TRBJ2-6; 7 bases are shared with TRBD2. The CDR3 extends over 16 amino acids. The germline V gene has CDR1 MNHEY and CDR2 SMNVEV (reference sequence). V shed 2 bases and J 4 bases; nucleotides not matched to a gene: 5.

This rearrangement joins TRBV11-2 to TRBJ1-3; perhaps TRBD1 as D (5 bases). Trimming cost V 7 bases and J 0 bases, with 22 bases left between them. Per germline, CDR1 SGHAT and CDR2 FQNNGV. The CDR3 extends over 18 amino acids. The CDR3 protein is CASNKHGATSSSGNTIYF. The CDR3 nucleotides are TGTGCCAGCAACAAACATGGGGCTACTTCAAGCTCTGGAAACACCATATATTTT.

The genes are TRBV5-1 and TRBJ2-2; D may be TRBD2 (5 bases). V lost 0 bases, J lost 3 bases, and 6 bases lay in between. From germline, CDR1 is SGHRS and CDR2 YFSETQ. The CDR3 extends over 14 amino acids. The CDR3 region has the DNA TGCGCCAGCAGCTTGGACGGGGACACCGGGGAGCTGTTTTTT. As protein: CASSLDGDTGELFF.

This clone was seen a single time. Here the CDR3 reads CASGPNAGTGNEQYF. The CDR3 DNA is TGTGCCAGCGGACCTAACGCCGGGACAGGGAACGAGCAGTACTTC. The genes are TRBV2 and TRBJ2-7; TRBD1 agrees at 9 bases. The CDR3 runs 15 residues. In germline, CDR1 is SNHLY, CDR2 FYNNEI. The ends lost 8 bases at V and 5 bases at J; junction bases unmatched: 13.

This chain connects TRBV5-1 to TRBJ2-5; TRBD2 matches 10 bases. CDR3 length: 15 amino acids. Germline V CDR1 and CDR2: SGHRS, YFSETQ. Unmatched junction bases numbered 16, after V lost 10 bases and J lost 7 bases. CDR3 bases: TGCGCCGGGCTGACGGGACTAGCGAATAATGGGACCCAGTACTTC. Residues: CAGLTGLANNGTQYF.

V is TRBV5-1 and J is TRBJ2-2; weak D call: TRBD2 (6 bases). Germline V lookup: CDR1 SGHRS, CDR2 YFSETQ. Trimming took off 7 bases at V and 7 bases at J, with 20 bases between the two ends. This CDR3 is 15 amino acids long. CDR3 in amino acids: CASSQGDWKGGELFF. The CDR3 coding sequence is TGCGCCAGCTCCCAAGGGGACTGGAAGGGCGGGGAGCTGTTTTTT.

The gene calls are TRBV19 and TRBJ2-5; TRBD1 is a possible D gene (5 bases). This CDR3 has 15 residues. CDR1 is LNHDA and CDR2 is SQIVND in the germline V gene (reference sequence). Deletions cut 1 base from V and 4 bases from J, with 13 bases between. The CDR3 loop reads CASSIGQGRSETQYF. Written as DNA, the CDR3 is TGTGCCAGTAGTATAGGGCAGGGTCGGTCAGAGACCCAGTACTTC.

The V gene is TRBV9, the J gene TRBJ1-6; D is possibly TRBD1 (6 bases). The length of the CDR3 is 17 residues. CDR1 and CDR2 from the germline V gene are SGDLS and YYNGEE. V was clipped by 0 bases and J by 3 bases, with 13 bases between them. This CDR3 is CASSVEGGSNYNSPLHF. The CDR3 DNA reads TGTGCCAGCAGCGTAGAGGGGGGGTCCAACTATAATTCACCCCTCCACTTT.

This chain links TRBV5-1 with TRBJ2-5; D perhaps matches TRBD2 (5 bases). In germline, CDR1 is SGHRS, CDR2 YFSETQ. Trimming stripped 5 bases from V and 2 bases from J, with 7 bases between. This CDR3 has 12 amino acids. CDR3 in DNA: TGCGCCAGCAGAGAGCGGCAAGAGACCCAGTACTTC. It translates to CASRERQETQYF.

CDR3 in amino acids: CASSRSATGLFNEQYF. CDR3 coding DNA: TGTGCCAGCAGCCGAAGTGCCACAGGTCTGTTCAACGAGCAGTACTTC. The chain combines TRBV7-2 with TRBJ2-7; possible D gene TRBD1, 5 bases. Trimming took off 5 bases at V and 5 bases at J, with 22 bases between the two ends. The CDR3 loop spans 16 amino acids. Germline loops: CDR1 SGHTA, CDR2 FQGNSA.

The chain combines TRBV2 with TRBJ2-2, with TRBD2 matching over 9 bases. J gave up 5 bases and V 5 bases, and 6 bases lay outside the gene matches. CDR3 size: 15 residues. In germline, CDR1 is SNHLY, CDR2 FYNNEI. The CDR3 loop reads CASSLSGSYTGELFF. The DNA for the CDR3 is TGTGCCAGCAGTCTTAGCGGGAGTTATACCGGGGAGCTGTTTTTT.